This T cell receptor beta chain appears in the sequencing data of a study of OX40 agonist ivuxolimab in advanced cancers. Turning to the study itself: Ivuxolimab, an agonistic anti-OX40 (CD134) antibody, was given to patients.

Measured with immunoSEQ multiplex PCR; TCRdb has only the in-frame clones, and not every one. In the table there are roughly 48,000 clones, roughly 81% of which are singletons. The CDR3 has 13 residues. Germline assignment: CDR1 MNHNS and CDR2 SASEGT. V was trimmed by 8 bases and J by 6 bases, leaving 17 bases between them. This sequence joins TRBV6-1 and TRBJ2-7; the D gene could be TRBD1 or TRBD2 (6 bases each). This sequence was found in an adult with an advanced solid tumor such as melanoma, head and neck, liver or kidney cancer. The sequencing used CD4+ or CD8+ T cells sorted from blood, collected in a trial of the OX40 agonist ivuxolimab. CDR3 nucleotides: TGTGCCAGCCTAAGGAGGGGGGCGAGCGAGCAGTACTTC. Protein product: CASLRRGASEQYF.